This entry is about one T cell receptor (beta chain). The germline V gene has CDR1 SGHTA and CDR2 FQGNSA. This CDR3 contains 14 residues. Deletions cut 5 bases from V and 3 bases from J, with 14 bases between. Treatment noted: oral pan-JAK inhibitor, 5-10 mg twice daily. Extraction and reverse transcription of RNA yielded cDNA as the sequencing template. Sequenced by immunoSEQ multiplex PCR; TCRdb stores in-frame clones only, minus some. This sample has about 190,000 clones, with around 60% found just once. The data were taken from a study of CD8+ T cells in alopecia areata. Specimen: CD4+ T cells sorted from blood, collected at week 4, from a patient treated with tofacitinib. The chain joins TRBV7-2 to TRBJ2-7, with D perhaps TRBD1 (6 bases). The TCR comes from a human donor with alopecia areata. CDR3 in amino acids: CASSPNRAGYEQYF. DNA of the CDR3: TGTGCCAGCAGCCCCAACAGGGCGGGCTACGAGCAGTACTTC.